The 2 T cell receptor beta chains reported below all come from one sample, sequenced in a study of Tregs in tolerant kidney transplant recipients. TCRdb's copy holds only in-frame clones and misses some; the assay was immunoSEQ multiplex PCR. This repertoire shows 240,000 or so clones, approximately 83% found once; its top ten account for about 0.58%. The sample was CD4+ T cells from blood. Receptors were obtained from a human donor in good health.

J is TRBJ1-1 and V is TRBV2, with a possible D match to TRBD1 (6 bases). The V and J ends lost 7 bases and 4 bases respectively, with 16 bases between them. The germline gives CDR1 SNHLY, CDR2 FYNNEI. The CDR3 has 14 amino acids. CDR3 sequence (DNA): TGTGCCAGCAAGGCGGGGGCGACGTTCACTGAAGCTTTCTTT. This codes for CASKAGATFTEAFF.

The V call is TRBV7-2, the J call TRBJ2-7; D unresolved. The CDR3 loop spans 14 amino acids. V lost 1 base to trimming and J lost 6 bases, with 13 bases between them. Germline values: CDR1 SGHTA, CDR2 FQGNSA. The CDR3 spells CASSLGTAKGEQYF. The CDR3 nucleotides read TGTGCCAGCAGCTTAGGTACAGCGAAGGGCGAGCAGTACTTC. Filled out from reference TRBV7-2 and TRBJ2-7, the complete variable domain reads GAGVSQSPSNKVTEKGKDVELRCDPISGHTALYWYRQSLGQGLEFLIYFQGNSAPDKSGLPSDRFSAERTGGSVSTLTIQRTQQEDSAVYLCASSLGTAKGEQYFGPGTRLTVT.